These 2 T cell receptor beta chains were all obtained from the same sample, sequenced in a study of cytomegalovirus exposure and HLA in healthy donors (dated by TCRdb to 2016 to 2017). To prepare the library, the immunoSEQ multiplex PCR assay was applied. For the multiplex PCR, a mixture combining 60 forward primers for TCR Vbeta segments and 13 reverse primers for TCR Jbeta segments was used. This is the immuneACCESS table as TCRdb keeps it, with only in-frame sequences that have V and J called. A part of the clones is gone; compared with another copy, unresolved V genes explain less than half, and the rest is unexplained. Present in this sample are around 210,000 clones, approximately 80% of which were seen just once. The top ten clonotypes cover 1.7% of the sample. The sample consisted of PBMCs. Receptors originate from a man aged 45-60 years in good health and CMV-seronegative.

The chain uses TRBV5-6 and TRBJ2-7; a possible D gene is TRBD2 (5 bases). From germline, CDR1 is SGHDT and CDR2 YYEEEE. The length of the CDR3 is 13 residues. V was pared by 4 bases and J by 2 bases, with 10 bases between. DNA for the CDR3: TGTGCCAGCAGCCCCGGGATTACCTACGAGCAGTACTTC. The encoded protein is CASSPGITYEQYF.

In DNA form, the CDR3 reads TGTGCCAGCAGCTTAGGGGCCCTGGACAGGGGAAGAAGGAATGAGCAGTTCTTC. Its protein is CASSLGALDRGRRNEQFF. The rearrangement links TRBV7-9 to TRBJ2-1; 9 bases are shared with TRBD1. The junction had 14 bases not matched to a gene; V was cut back by 1 base and J by 7 bases. The CDR3 contains 18 residues. The germline V gene encodes CDR1 SEHNR and CDR2 FQNEAQ (reference sequence). The entire variable domain, with the rest obtained from reference TRBV7-9 and TRBJ2-1, is as follows: DTGVSQNPRHKITKRGQNVTFRCDPISEHNRLYWYRQTLGQGPEFLTYFQNEAQLEKSRLLSDRFSAERPKGSFSTLEIQRTEQGDSAMYLCASSLGALDRGRRNEQFFGPGTRLTVL.